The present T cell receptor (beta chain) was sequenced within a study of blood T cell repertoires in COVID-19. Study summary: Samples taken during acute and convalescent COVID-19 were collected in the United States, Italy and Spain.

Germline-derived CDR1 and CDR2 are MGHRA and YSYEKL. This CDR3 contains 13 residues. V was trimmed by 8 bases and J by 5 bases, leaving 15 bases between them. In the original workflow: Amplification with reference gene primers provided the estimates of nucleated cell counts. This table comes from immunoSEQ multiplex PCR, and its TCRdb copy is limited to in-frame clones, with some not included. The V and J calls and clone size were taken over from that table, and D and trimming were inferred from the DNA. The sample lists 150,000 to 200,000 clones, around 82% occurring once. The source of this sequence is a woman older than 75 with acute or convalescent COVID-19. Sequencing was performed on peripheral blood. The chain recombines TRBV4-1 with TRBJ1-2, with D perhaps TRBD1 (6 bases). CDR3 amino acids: CASGQPVGYGYTF. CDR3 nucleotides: TGCGCCAGCGGACAGCCTGTTGGTTATGGCTACACCTTC.